This TCR beta chain stems from a study of shared clonotypes between healthy human individuals. Only one count was recorded for this clone. Naive CD8 cells lacked CD45RO and underwent positive selection for CCR7, leaving out terminally differentiated effector memory CD45RA+ cells. The CDR3 is 14 amino acids. The V and J ends lost 3 bases and 2 bases respectively, with 11 bases between them. Germline V gene lookup returns CDR1 MNHEY and CDR2 SMNVEV (reference sequence). Only in-frame clones appear in the TCRdb table, and some are missing; sequencing was by immunoSEQ multiplex PCR. The top ten clones hold 1.5% to 2% of a sample with approximately 2,200,000 clones, 85% to 95% of them seen once.

This chain links TRBV27 with TRBJ2-7; no reliable D call. Sequenced: naive CD8+ T cells from PBMCs. This sequence originates from a man aged 18 to 30 in good health. Some clones in this sample may be carry-over from other donors' samples. CDR3 DNA: TGTGCCAGCAGTTTCCAAAACAAACCCTACGAGCAGTACTTC. Translating gives CASSFQNKPYEQYF.